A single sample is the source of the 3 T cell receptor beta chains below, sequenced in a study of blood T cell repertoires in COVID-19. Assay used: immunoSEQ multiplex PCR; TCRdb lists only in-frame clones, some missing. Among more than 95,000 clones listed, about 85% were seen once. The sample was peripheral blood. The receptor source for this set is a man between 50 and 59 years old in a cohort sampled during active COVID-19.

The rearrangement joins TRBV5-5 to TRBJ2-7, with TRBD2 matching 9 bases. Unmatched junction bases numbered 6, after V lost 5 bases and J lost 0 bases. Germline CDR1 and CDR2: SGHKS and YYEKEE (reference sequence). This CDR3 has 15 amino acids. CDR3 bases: TGTGCCAGCAGTTTGAGCGGGGGGAGCTCCTACGAGCAGTACTTC. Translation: CASSLSGGSSYEQYF. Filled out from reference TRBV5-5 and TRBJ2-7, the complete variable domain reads DAGVTQSPTHLIKTRGQQVTLRCSPISGHKSVSWYQQVLGQGPQFIFQYYEKEERGRGNFPDRFSARQFPNYSSELNVNALLLGDSALYLCASSLSGGSSYEQYFGPGTRLTVT.

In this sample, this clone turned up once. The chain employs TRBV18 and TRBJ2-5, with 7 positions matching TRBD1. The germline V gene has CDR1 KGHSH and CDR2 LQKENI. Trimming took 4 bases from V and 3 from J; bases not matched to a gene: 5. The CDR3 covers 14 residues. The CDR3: CASSREDRKETQYF. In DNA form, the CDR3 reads TGTGCCAGCTCACGAGAGGACAGGAAAGAGACCCAGTACTTC.

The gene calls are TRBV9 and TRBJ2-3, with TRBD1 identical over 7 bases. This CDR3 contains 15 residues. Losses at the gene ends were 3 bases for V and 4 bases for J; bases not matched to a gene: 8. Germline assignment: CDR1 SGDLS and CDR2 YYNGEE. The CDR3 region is CASSATRQGSDTQYF. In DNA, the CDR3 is TGTGCCAGCAGCGCCACTCGACAGGGTTCAGATACGCAGTATTTT.